These 31 T cell receptor beta chains originate from one sample sequenced in a study of OX40 agonist ivuxolimab in advanced cancers. Sequencing was performed with immunoSEQ multiplex PCR; in TCRdb, only in-frame clones are kept and a portion is missing. The top ten clones hold 0.54% of a sample with some 100,000 clones, less than 95% of them seen once. The source was CD4+ or CD8+ T cells sorted from blood, collected in a trial of the OX40 agonist ivuxolimab. The receptors derive from an adult with an advanced solid tumor such as melanoma, head and neck, liver or kidney cancer.

V and J are TRBV28 and TRBJ2-2; D may be TRBD1 (6 bases). The V gene lost 6 bases and the J gene lost 6 bases, with 20 bases spanning the gap. The CDR3 has 16 residues. CDR1 is MDHEN, CDR2 SYDVKM, per germline. CDR3 DNA: TGTGCCAGCAGCCGAGTGAACAGGGTAGACCCCGGGGAGCTGTTTTTT. Translation gives CASSRVNRVDPGELFF. The variable domain in full, with the rest retrieved from reference TRBV28 and TRBJ2-2, is DVKVTQSSRYLVKRTGEKVFLECVQDMDHENMFWYRQDPGLGLRLIYFSYDVKMKEKGDIPEGYSVSREKKERFSLILESASTNQTSMYLCASSRVNRVDPGELFFGEGSRLTVL.

This clone was seen only once. The genes are TRBV6-1 and TRBJ2-3; D uncertain. The V gene's germline CDR1 is MNHNS and CDR2 SASEGT. The V end was cut by 2 bases, the J end by 2 bases, with 8 bases between. This CDR3 is built from 14 residues. Written as DNA, the CDR3 is TGTGCCAGCAGTGAAAAGGGTCCCACAGATACGCAGTATTTT. This gives the protein CASSEKGPTDTQYF.

This chain uses TRBV27 with TRBJ1-2; unclear D gene. V dropped 4 bases and J dropped 5 bases, with 14 bases sitting between them. From germline, CDR1 is MNHEY and CDR2 SMNVEV (reference sequence). The CDR3 consists of 14 residues. In DNA form, the CDR3 reads TGTGCCAGCAGTTCCCAGAGAAAGGGATATGGCTACACCTTC. Translating gives CASSSQRKGYGYTF.

This clone appeared once. The chain uses TRBV7-2 and TRBJ2-1; D is tentatively TRBD1 or TRBD2 (5 bases each). This CDR3 contains 16 residues. The germline V gene has CDR1 SGHTA and CDR2 FQGNSA. V dropped 4 bases and J dropped 0 bases, with 13 bases sitting between them. DNA of the CDR3: TGTGCCAGCAGCTCAGGCCGGGGCAGCTCCTACAATGAGCAGTTCTTC. It translates to CASSSGRGSSYNEQFF.

The V and J genes are TRBV5-4 and TRBJ1-1; tentative D call: TRBD1 (5 bases). V lost 4 bases, J lost 2 bases, and 15 bases lay in between. Germline assignment: CDR1 SGHNT and CDR2 YYREEE (reference sequence). The CDR3 extends over 15 amino acids. The CDR3, as DNA: TGTGCCAGCAGCAGCGACAGAACAATTAACACTGAAGCTTTCTTT. The encoded protein is CASSSDRTINTEAFF.

Only a few counts were recorded for this clone. V gene TRBV2 combines with J gene TRBJ2-7, with 11 bases matching TRBD2. Germline CDR1 reads SNHLY; CDR2 reads FYNNEI. Trimming at V came to 7 bases and at J to 0 bases, leaving 5 bases not matched to a gene. CDR3 size: 15 residues. CDR3 amino acids: CASILAGGSSYEQYF. The CDR3, as DNA: TGTGCCAGCATCCTAGCGGGAGGATCCTCCTACGAGCAGTACTTC.

The V call is TRBV27, the J call TRBJ2-7; the D is unclear. From germline, CDR1 is MNHEY and CDR2 SMNVEV (reference sequence). The CDR3 is 15 amino acids. Trimming took 2 bases from V and 3 from J, leaving 14 bases between them. The CDR3 loop is CASSLGYEVSYEQYF. In DNA form, the CDR3 reads TGTGCCAGCAGTTTAGGTTATGAGGTTAGCTACGAGCAGTACTTC.

The chain carries TRBV2 and TRBJ2-1; 8 nucleotides match TRBD2. This CDR3 contains 14 residues. CDR1 is SNHLY and CDR2 is FYNNEI in the germline V gene. V lost 5 bases and J lost 8; bases outside the gene matches: 8. The CDR3 DNA is TGTGCCAGCAGTTCAGGCGGGGGGTTTTATGAGCAGTTCTTC. Translated, it gives CASSSGGGFYEQFF.

The chain employs TRBV10-3 and TRBJ1-2; TRBD1 is a possible D gene (6 bases). The V gene lost 6 bases and the J gene lost 3 bases, with 8 bases spanning the gap. From germline, CDR1 is ENHRY and CDR2 SYGVKD. The CDR3 length is 12 residues. CDR3 sequence reads: CAISGGDYGYTF. The DNA for the CDR3 is TGTGCCATCAGCGGGGGCGACTATGGCTACACCTTC.

V gene TRBV27 combines with J gene TRBJ1-5; D is perhaps TRBD1 (5 bases). The length of the CDR3 is 17 residues. V shed 3 bases and J shed 0 bases, with 15 bases lying between them. CDR1 is MNHEY and CDR2 is SMNVEV in the germline V gene (reference sequence). CDR3 in DNA: TGTGCCAGCAGTTTTTCATCCCGGGGGGATAGCAATCAGCCCCAGCATTTT. Residues: CASSFSSRGDSNQPQHF.

V gene TRBV9 combines with J gene TRBJ2-5; 15 bases match TRBD2. Trimming removed 4 bases from V and 3 bases from J; junction bases left unmatched: 4. Germline CDR1 reads SGDLS; CDR2 reads YYNGEE. The CDR3 runs 16 residues. CDR3 sequence reads: CASSTGLAGGEETQYF. Written as DNA, the CDR3 is TGTGCCAGCAGCACCGGACTAGCGGGAGGGGAAGAGACCCAGTACTTC.

The chain employs TRBV18 and TRBJ2-1; 11 positions agree with TRBD1. This CDR3 comprises 15 residues. Trimming at V came to 3 bases and at J to 9 bases, leaving 7 bases not matched to a gene. CDR1 is KGHSH and CDR2 is LQKENI in the germline V gene. The CDR3 region has the DNA TGTGCCAGCTCACCTGGACAGGGGGCGAACAGTGAGCAGTTCTTC. This codes for CASSPGQGANSEQFF.

V and J are TRBV5-8 and TRBJ2-6; D gene unclear. This CDR3 has 14 residues. Germline CDR1 and CDR2: SGHTS and YDEGEE. V gave up 4 bases and J gave up 1 base, with 6 bases separating them. CDR3 protein: CASSAQSGANVLTF. CDR3 in DNA: TGTGCCAGCAGCGCGCAGTCTGGGGCCAACGTCCTGACTTTC.

V is TRBV4-3 and J is TRBJ2-1; TRBD2 is a possible D gene (6 bases). The V gene's germline CDR1 is LGHNA and CDR2 YSLEER. CDR3 length equals 12 residues. V dropped 2 bases and J dropped 10 bases, with 9 bases sitting between them. The CDR3 is CASSQLRGEQFF. The CDR3 DNA reads as TGCGCCAGCAGCCAACTTCGGGGGGAGCAGTTCTTC.

The V and J genes are TRBV9 and TRBJ1-1, with unresolved D. CDR1 and CDR2 (germline): SGDLS, YYNGEE. The CDR3 spans 15 residues. V was cut by 0 bases and J by 4 bases, with 13 bases left in between. CDR3 DNA: TGTGCCAGCAGCGTAGTTCAGAGGTCGGGCACTGAAGCTTTCTTT. Translation: CASSVVQRSGTEAFF.

The chain links TRBV6-6 to TRBJ2-5; D uncertain. Trimming took off 0 bases at V and 4 bases at J, with 3 bases between the two ends. Germline lookup yields CDR1 MNHNY and CDR2 SVGAGI (reference sequence). The CDR3 contains 12 residues. CDR3 amino acids: CASSYSRETQYF. The CDR3 bases are TGTGCCAGCAGTTACTCGAGAGAGACCCAGTACTTC.

This chain joins TRBV5-1 and TRBJ1-2; 7 bases align to TRBD1. J was trimmed by 5 bases and V by 4 bases; bases with no gene match: 11. From germline, CDR1 is SGHRS and CDR2 YFSETQ. CDR3 length: 15 amino acids. The CDR3 loop is CASSRLEGQQYGYTF. In DNA form, the CDR3 reads TGCGCCAGCAGCCGCTTGGAGGGACAGCAGTATGGCTACACCTTC.

The CDR3 nucleotides read TGTGCCAGCAGCTCGAAACAGAGATCGAACACTGAAGCTTTCTTT. It specifies CASSSKQRSNTEAFF. J is TRBJ1-1 and V is TRBV5-4; D call uncertain. Germline-derived CDR1 and CDR2 are SGHNT and YYREEE (reference sequence). Trimming pared 3 bases from V and 1 base from J, leaving 13 bases between. This CDR3 is built from 15 residues.

The CDR3 is CACQKGPLLGTDTQYF. CDR3 in DNA: TGTGCCTGCCAGAAGGGACCTCTTCTGGGCACAGATACGCAGTATTTT. The gene calls are TRBV30 and TRBJ2-3, with D perhaps assigned TRBD1 or TRBD2 (5 bases each). CDR3 length: 16 amino acids. With 6 bases removed from V and 1 base from J, the gap between germline ends came to 20 bases. Germline values: CDR1 GTSNPN, CDR2 SVGIG (reference sequence).

V usage is TRBV5-6 and J usage is TRBJ2-4, with 9 bases identical to TRBD1. V was clipped by 4 bases and J by 1 base; unmatched bases: 12. The length of the CDR3 is 18 residues. Germline values: CDR1 SGHDT, CDR2 YYEEEE. DNA of the CDR3: TGTGCCAGCAGCGGGACTCGGACAGGGGCGGGGGCCAAAAACATTCAGTACTTC. It is translated as CASSGTRTGAGAKNIQYF.

The chain combines TRBV4-2 with TRBJ2-3; 10 positions agree with TRBD1. V shed 3 bases, J shed 2 bases, and the junction held 14 bases outside the gene matches. The germline gives CDR1 LGHNA, CDR2 YNFKEQ. The CDR3 is made up of 19 amino acids. The CDR3 DNA sequence: TGTGCCAGCAGCCACCCGCTTCGGACAGGGGGTTTAATCACAGATACGCAGTATTTT. Amino acid sequence: CASSHPLRTGGLITDTQYF.

The rearrangement links TRBV21-1 to TRBJ2-1; the table's D call TRBD2 went unverified against the DNA. TRBV21-1 is noted as a pseudogene. This CDR3 has 22 residues. The CDR3, as DNA: TGTGCCAGCAGCAACCCCAGACTAGCGGGACGTAATGGCCGTAAAAAGATCAATGAGCAGTTCTTC. It encodes CASSNPRLAGRNGRKKINEQFF.

The chain recombines TRBV7-2 with TRBJ2-3, with D uncertain. V dropped 7 bases and J dropped 7 bases, with 24 bases sitting between them. CDR1 SGHTA and CDR2 FQGNSA come from the germline V gene. The CDR3 is 16 amino acids. CDR3 region: CASTLFVTLNLNTQYF. The CDR3 bases are TGTGCCAGCACCCTGTTCGTAACCCTAAACTTGAATACGCAGTATTTT.

This clone showed up just a few times. The chain couples TRBV28 to TRBJ2-2, with 7 bases identical to TRBD2. The germline gives CDR1 MDHEN, CDR2 SYDVKM. CDR3 length equals 19 residues. Germline trimming cut 4 bases from V and 0 bases from J; bases unmatched to any gene: 14. CDR3 amino acids: CASSYPRIPSGANTGELFF. CDR3 sequence (DNA): TGTGCCAGCAGTTATCCCCGAATCCCCAGCGGGGCGAACACCGGGGAGCTGTTTTTT.

This sequence joins TRBV6-6 and TRBJ1-1; 12 bases map to TRBD1. Trimming at V came to 8 bases and at J to 11 bases, leaving 6 bases not matched to a gene. Germline CDR1 MNHNY, CDR2 SVGAGI (reference sequence). CDR3 length: 12 amino acids. The CDR3 protein is CASCLGQGAAFF. The CDR3 coding sequence is TGTGCCAGCTGCCTGGGACAGGGGGCGGCTTTCTTT.

This chain connects TRBV7-8 to TRBJ2-3; D is unclear. Germline lookup yields CDR1 SGHVS and CDR2 FQNEAQ. The CDR3 consists of 11 residues. V lost 5 bases and J lost 6, with 6 bases in between. DNA of the CDR3: TGTGCCAGCAGCCCCTGGGATACGCAGTATTTT. Its protein product is CASSPWDTQYF.

The chain has TRBV7-2 and TRBJ1-6; 7 nucleotides align to TRBD1. Per the germline V gene, CDR1 is SGHTA and CDR2 is FQGNSA. The CDR3 covers 15 residues. V shed 5 bases, J shed 9 bases, and the junction held 10 bases outside the gene matches. The CDR3 loop is CASSRVGTEVSPLHF. In nucleotides, the CDR3 is TGTGCCAGCAGCCGCGTAGGGACAGAGGTTTCACCCCTCCACTTT.

The chain carries TRBV14 and TRBJ2-7, with 11 bases that match TRBD1. The germline V gene has CDR1 SGHDN and CDR2 FVKESK. V lost 1 base, J lost 4 bases, and 3 bases stayed unmatched. This CDR3 contains 15 residues. The CDR3 DNA is TGTGCCAGCAGCCAAGTAGGACAGGGGGCATACGAGCAGTACTTC. Its protein is CASSQVGQGAYEQYF. The full variable domain, with the rest looked up from reference TRBV14 and TRBJ2-7, is EAGVTQFPSHSVIEKGQTVTLRCDPISGHDNLYWYRRVMGKEIKFLLHFVKESKQDESGMPNNRFLAERTGGTYSTLKVQPAELEDSGVYFCASSQVGQGAYEQYFGPGTRLTVT.

The chain links TRBV21-1 to TRBJ1-5. TRBV21-1 is deemed a pseudogene. CDR3 length equals 16 residues. DNA for the CDR3: TGTGCCAGCAGCAAATGGAGGCAGGCCATCAATCAGCCCCAGCATTTT. Encoded protein: CASSKWRQAINQPQHF.

V usage is TRBV5-4 and J usage is TRBJ2-1; TRBD2 matches 10 bases. The CDR3 is 16 amino acids. V dropped 1 base and J dropped 0; count of bases not matched to a gene: 1. Germline V gene data show CDR1 as SGHNT and CDR2 as YYREEE (reference sequence). The CDR3 DNA sequence: TGTGCCAGCAGCTTGAGCGGGAGGGCCTCCTACAATGAGCAGTTCTTC. Translating gives CASSLSGRASYNEQFF.

This clone has a single count. V is TRBV2 and J is TRBJ2-7; D is unresolved. Germline V lookup: CDR1 SNHLY, CDR2 FYNNEI. The CDR3 runs 12 residues. Trimming took 6 bases from V and 3 from J, leaving 9 bases between them. CDR3 DNA sequence: TGTGCCAGCAGCAGGTTCGGCTACGAGCAGTACTTC. This codes for CASSRFGYEQYF.